This T cell receptor beta chain was identified in a study of blood T cells in healthy people across ages. Study overall: Roughly one uniquely barcoded beta molecule per two T cells was captured.

Only a few counts were recorded for this clonotype. Antigen: not known. Points from the study as a whole: PBMC samples, being unsorted, prevented any conclusive comparison of naive and antigen-experienced cells.

Germline V gene sequence: CDR1 MGHDK, CDR2 SYGVNS. The CDR3 contains 13 residues. J lost 4 bases, V lost 6 bases, and 1 base had no gene match. The authors extracted at least 5.5 micrograms of total RNA per sample. Primed by a sample-barcoded 5' primer and a J-beta primer mix, a second PCR proceeded for about 6 to 11 cycles. MiXCR was run by TCRdb on the 5' RACE reads, yielding one entry per CDR3 protein. The sample has about 730,000 distinct CDR3 sequences, about 42% seen once. J is TRBJ2-5 and V is TRBV25-1, with 11 bases lining up with TRBD2. The sample consisted of blood. This clonotype originated in a woman aged 60-75 years in good health. The CDR3 coding sequence is TGTGCCAGCAGGACTAGCGGGGCAGAGACCCAGTACTTC. It is translated as CASRTSGAETQYF.